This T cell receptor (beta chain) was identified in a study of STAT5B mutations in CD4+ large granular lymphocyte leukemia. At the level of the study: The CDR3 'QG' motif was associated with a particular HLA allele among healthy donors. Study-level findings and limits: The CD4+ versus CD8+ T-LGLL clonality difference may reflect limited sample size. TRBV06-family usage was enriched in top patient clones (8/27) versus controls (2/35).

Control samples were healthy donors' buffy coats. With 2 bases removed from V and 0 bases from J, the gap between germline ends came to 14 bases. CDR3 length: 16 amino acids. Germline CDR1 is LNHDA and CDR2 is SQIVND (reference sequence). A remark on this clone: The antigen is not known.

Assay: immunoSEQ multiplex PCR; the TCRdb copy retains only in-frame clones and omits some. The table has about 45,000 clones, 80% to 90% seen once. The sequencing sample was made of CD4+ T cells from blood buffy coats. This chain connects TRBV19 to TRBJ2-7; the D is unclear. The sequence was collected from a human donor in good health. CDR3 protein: CASSISHAMSSYEQYF. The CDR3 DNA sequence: TGTGCCAGTAGTATATCCCATGCGATGAGCTCCTACGAGCAGTACTTC. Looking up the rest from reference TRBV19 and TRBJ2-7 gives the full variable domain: DGGITQSPKYLFRKEGQNVTLSCEQNLNHDAMYWYRQDPGQGLRLIYYSQIVNDFQKGDIAEGYSVSREKKESFPLTVTSAQKNPTAFYLCASSISHAMSSYEQYFGPGTRLTVT.